This T cell receptor (beta chain) was captured in a study of blood T cell repertoires in COVID-19. Study-wide background: Samples representing acute and convalescent COVID-19 were sourced from the United States, Italy and Spain. T cells, B-cell-depleted T cells, or PBMCs provided the cDNA or gDNA that served as material.

Source study methods: Amplification from reference gene primers served as the basis for estimated nucleated cell counts. Sequencing used immunoSEQ multiplex PCR; TCRdb keeps in-frame clones, though not all of them. V and J calls plus clone size are reproduced from that table; the DNA served to infer D and trimming. The sample holds roughly 35,000 clones, around 73% seen once. Trimming took off 2 bases at V and 3 bases at J, with 7 bases between the two ends. Per the germline V gene, CDR1 is MNHNS and CDR2 is SASEGT. CDR3 length equals 13 residues. This clonotype was obtained from a woman aged 55-69 years with acute or convalescent COVID-19. This chain connects TRBV6-1 to TRBJ1-1; D is possibly TRBD1 (6 bases). Sequencing was done on a sample of peripheral blood. The CDR3 sequence: CASSERQDTEAFF. In DNA form, the CDR3 reads TGTGCCAGCAGTGAAAGACAGGACACTGAAGCTTTCTTT.